These T cell receptor beta chains were read from a single sample in a study of T cells after yellow fever vaccination. In TCRdb, the 5' RACE reads were re-called with MiXCR into one record per CDR3 protein. The repertoire consists of approximately 610,000 distinct CDR3 sequences, with less than 20% occurring once and the leading ten covering around 15%. The specimen was PBMCs, collected about 5 days after the first yellow fever vaccination. The receptors stem from a man aged 18 to 35 who received the YFV17D yellow fever vaccine. CDR3s include the opening cysteine and the closing phenylalanine or tryptophan. The D gene is left open where the match is weak. Rows give clone size only sometimes, using once, few, many, or a class for an expanded clone.

abundance: NA; v_gene: TRBV20-1; d_gene: NA; j_gene: TRBJ1-2; CDR3aa: CSARRAWGDKDYGYTF; CDR3nt: TGCAGTGCTAGGAGAGCTTGGGGGGATAAGGACTATGGCTACACCTTC
abundance: few; v_gene: TRBV5-1; d_gene: TRBD1; j_gene: TRBJ2-7; CDR3aa: CASSKGQSYEQYF; CDR3nt: TGCGCCAGCAGCAAGGGACAGTCCTACGAGCAGTACTTC
abundance: few; v_gene: TRBV20-1; d_gene: NA; j_gene: TRBJ1-4; CDR3aa: CSAREITTNEKLFF; CDR3nt: TGCAGTGCTAGGGAGATTACAACTAATGAAAAACTGTTTTTT
abundance: NA; v_gene: TRBV12-3/TRBV12-4; d_gene: NA; j_gene: TRBJ2-1; CDR3aa: CASSLSSLNEQFF; CDR3nt: TGTGCCAGCAGTTTATCTTCCCTTAATGAGCAGTTCTTC
abundance: NA; v_gene: TRBV9; d_gene: NA; j_gene: TRBJ2-2; CDR3aa: CASSASGTPNTGELFF; CDR3nt: TGTGCCAGCAGCGCATCCGGGACACCGAACACCGGGGAGCTGTTTTTT
abundance: few; v_gene: TRBV2; d_gene: NA; j_gene: TRBJ1-6; CDR3aa: CASSVETASPLHF; CDR3nt: TGTGCCAGCAGTGTGGAAACCGCTTCACCCCTCCACTTT
abundance: few; v_gene: TRBV25-1; d_gene: NA; j_gene: TRBJ2-5; CDR3aa: CASARWQGVETQYF; CDR3nt: TGTGCCAGCGCTCGTTGGCAGGGTGTGGAGACCCAGTACTTC
abundance: NA; v_gene: TRBV19; d_gene: NA; j_gene: TRBJ1-4; CDR3aa: CATYIGGDEKLFF; CDR3nt: TGTGCCACCTACATAGGGGGAGATGAAAAACTGTTTTTT
abundance: NA; v_gene: TRBV12-3/TRBV12-4; d_gene: TRBD2; j_gene: TRBJ2-2; CDR3aa: CASSLTSGFTGELFF; CDR3nt: TGTGCCAGCAGTTTGACTAGCGGATTCACCGGGGAGCTGTTTTTT
abundance: few; v_gene: TRBV7-2; d_gene: NA; j_gene: TRBJ2-5; CDR3aa: CASSLTPLRETQYF; CDR3nt: TGTGCCAGCAGCTTAACTCCCCTAAGGGAGACCCAGTACTTC
abundance: NA; v_gene: TRBV20-1; d_gene: NA; j_gene: TRBJ1-1; CDR3aa: CSAKRAGNTEAFF; CDR3nt: TGCAGTGCTAAAAGGGCGGGGAACACTGAAGCTTTCTTT
abundance: few; v_gene: TRBV6-5; d_gene: NA; j_gene: TRBJ2-2; CDR3aa: CASSYRANTGELFF; CDR3nt: TGTGCCAGCAGTTACAGGGCGAACACCGGGGAGCTGTTTTTT
abundance: few; v_gene: TRBV7-8; d_gene: TRBD2; j_gene: TRBJ2-3; CDR3aa: CASSSSGGGSTDTQYF; CDR3nt: TGTGCCAGCAGCTCGAGCGGGGGGGGTTCCACAGATACGCAGTATTTT
abundance: NA; v_gene: TRBV5-1; d_gene: TRBD1; j_gene: TRBJ1-5; CDR3aa: CASSVTGMQWQPQHF; CDR3nt: TGCGCCAGCAGCGTGACAGGGATGCAGTGGCAGCCCCAGCATTTT
abundance: few; v_gene: TRBV7-8; d_gene: TRBD2; j_gene: TRBJ2-3; CDR3aa: CASIPRDYTDTQYF; CDR3nt: TGTGCCAGCATCCCCCGGGACTACACAGATACGCAGTATTTT
abundance: NA; v_gene: TRBV9; d_gene: NA; j_gene: TRBJ2-2; CDR3aa: CASSVGAGGFGGELFF; CDR3nt: TGTGCCAGCAGCGTAGGGGCTGGGGGTTTTGGCGGGGAGCTGTTTTTT
abundance: few; v_gene: TRBV11-2; d_gene: TRBD1; j_gene: TRBJ1-4; CDR3aa: CASSLGNRGEKLFF; CDR3nt: TGTGCCAGCAGCTTAGGGAACAGGGGGGAAAAACTGTTTTTT
abundance: many; v_gene: TRBV7-2; d_gene: NA; j_gene: TRBJ1-2; CDR3aa: CASSPRRDAGYTF; CDR3nt: TGTGCCAGCAGCCCCCGGCGTGACGCGGGCTACACCTTC
abundance: few; v_gene: TRBV7-2; d_gene: NA; j_gene: TRBJ1-1; CDR3aa: CASRAQENTEAFF; CDR3nt: TGTGCCAGCCGAGCTCAAGAGAACACTGAAGCTTTCTTT
abundance: NA; v_gene: TRBV12-3/TRBV12-4; d_gene: TRBD2; j_gene: TRBJ2-1; CDR3aa: CASSRTSYNEQFF; CDR3nt: TGTGCCAGCAGCCGGACTAGCTACAATGAGCAGTTCTTC
abundance: few; v_gene: TRBV6-5; d_gene: NA; j_gene: TRBJ1-1; CDR3aa: CASSYSKNMAVEAFF; CDR3nt: TGTGCCAGCAGTTACTCGAAGAATATGGCGGTTGAAGCTTTCTTT
abundance: few; v_gene: TRBV6-1; d_gene: TRBD1; j_gene: TRBJ1-5; CDR3aa: CASSGGTGRLPQHF; CDR3nt: TGTGCCAGCAGTGGCGGGACAGGGAGGTTACCCCAGCATTTT
abundance: NA; v_gene: TRBV18; d_gene: TRBD2; j_gene: TRBJ2-1; CDR3aa: CASSGTNMYNEQFF; CDR3nt: TGTGCCAGCTCCGGGACTAACATGTACAATGAGCAGTTCTTC